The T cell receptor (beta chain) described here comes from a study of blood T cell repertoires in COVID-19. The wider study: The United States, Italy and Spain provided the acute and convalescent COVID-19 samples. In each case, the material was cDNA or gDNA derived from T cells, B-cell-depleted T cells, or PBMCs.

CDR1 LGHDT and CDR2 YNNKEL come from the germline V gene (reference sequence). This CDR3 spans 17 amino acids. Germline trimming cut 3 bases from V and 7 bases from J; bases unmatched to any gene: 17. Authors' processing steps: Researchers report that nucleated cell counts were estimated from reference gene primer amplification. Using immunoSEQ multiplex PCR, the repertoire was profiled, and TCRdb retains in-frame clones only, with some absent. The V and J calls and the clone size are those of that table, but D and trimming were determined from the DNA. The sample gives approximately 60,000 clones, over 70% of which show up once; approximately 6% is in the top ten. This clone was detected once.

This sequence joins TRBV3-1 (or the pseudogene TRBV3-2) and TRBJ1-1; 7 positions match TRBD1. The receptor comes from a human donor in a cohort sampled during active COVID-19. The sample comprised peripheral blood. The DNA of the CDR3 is TGTGCCAGCAGCCATAATTCCAGGGGGACAAAACAAGATGAAGCTTTCTTT. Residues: CASSHNSRGTKQDEAFF.